This T cell receptor beta chain was sequenced in a study of cytomegalovirus exposure and HLA in healthy donors. Study findings and constraints: Donor immune exposure was known only as CMV serostatus.

The germline V and J ends were trimmed by 4 bases and 6 bases, with 18 bases remaining between them. The CDR3 contains 15 residues. CDR1 SGDLS and CDR2 YYNGEE come from the germline V gene. PCR was performed using 60 Vbeta and 13 Jbeta primers. The method was immunoSEQ multiplex PCR; TCRdb's version includes in-frame clones alone and lacks a portion of them. In the table there are fewer than 250,000 clones, about 84% of which are singletons. In this sample, this clone turned up a few times. Its antigen is undetermined. The chain links TRBV9 to TRBJ2-3; D is possibly TRBD2 (6 bases). The receptor comes from a human donor in good health. Material: PBMCs. DNA for the CDR3: TGTGCCAGCAGCCAGACAGTTCTGGAGGGGGATACGCAGTATTTT. It codes for CASSQTVLEGDTQYF. The full variable domain, rest sourced from reference TRBV9 and TRBJ2-3, is DSGVTQTPKHLITATGQRVTLRCSPRSGDLSVYWYQQSLDQGLQFLIQYYNGEERAKGNILERFSAQQFPDLHSELNLSSLELGDSALYFCASSQTVLEGDTQYFGPGTRLTVL.